These 12 T cell receptor beta chains originate from one sample sequenced in a study of cytomegalovirus exposure and HLA in healthy donors (dated by TCRdb to 2015 to 2018). Libraries were made using the immunoSEQ multiplex PCR assay. For the multiplex PCR, a mixture combining 60 forward primers for TCR Vbeta segments and 13 reverse primers for TCR Jbeta segments was used. What TCRdb holds here is the immuneACCESS table cut down to in-frame rearrangements. Part of the clones is not present; checked against another copy, under half of the missing clones reflect an unresolved V gene, and the others are unexplained. The table kept for this sample lists around 130,000 clones. Around 1.5% of the sample comes from the top ten. The sample comprised PBMCs. The receptors derive from a middle-aged woman in good health and CMV-seronegative.

This chain links TRBV5-1 with TRBJ2-5; 7 nucleotides match TRBD2. V was pared by 4 bases and J by 3 bases, with 9 bases of the junction left unmatched. The CDR3 totals 15 residues. Germline V gene data show CDR1 as SGHRS and CDR2 as YFSETQ. In DNA form, the CDR3 reads TGCGCCAGCAGCACGGCTTCGGGGGGAAAAGAGACCCAGTACTTC. Translated: CASSTASGGKETQYF. The whole variable domain, filled in from reference TRBV5-1 and TRBJ2-5, reads KAGVTQTPRYLIKTRGQQVTLSCSPISGHRSVSWYQQTPGQGLQFLFEYFSETQRNKGNFPGRFSGRQFSNSRSEMNVSTLELGDSALYLCASSTASGGKETQYFGPGTRLLVL.

V is TRBV4-3 and J is TRBJ2-3; tentative D call: TRBD1 (5 bases). CDR3 length equals 15 residues. Germline lookup yields CDR1 LGHNA and CDR2 YSLEER. With 0 bases removed from V and 3 bases from J, the gap between germline ends came to 10 bases. CDR3 protein: CASSQDPRQTDTQYF. The DNA of the CDR3 is TGCGCCAGCAGCCAAGATCCTCGACAGACAGATACGCAGTATTTT.

Comments on this clone: The junction and the germline gene differ at one end; a read error may be behind it. In DNA form, the CDR3 reads TGTGCCAGCAGTTGGAGGGTTGACCTGTCATTTGCCTTC. This sequence encodes CASSWRVDLSFAF. The chain carries TRBV7-9 and TRBJ1-2; D gene ambiguous. The length of the CDR3 is 13 residues. Germline assignment: CDR1 SEHNR and CDR2 FQNEAQ (reference sequence).

The chain is built from TRBV18 and TRBJ1-2; 7 bases are shared with TRBD1. The CDR3 sequence is 17 residues long. Germline trimming cut 2 bases from V and 4 bases from J; bases unmatched to any gene: 13. Germline V lookup: CDR1 KGHSH, CDR2 LQKENI. The CDR3 region is CASSPAITGAPSYGYTF. CDR3 nucleotides: TGTGCCAGCTCACCAGCAATAACAGGGGCCCCGAGCTATGGCTACACCTTC.

The V gene is TRBV19, the J gene TRBJ2-7, with 9 bases lining up with TRBD1. Looked up from germline, CDR1 is LNHDA and CDR2 is SQIVND (reference sequence). J gave up 3 bases and V 4 bases, and 7 bases lay outside the gene matches. The CDR3 contains 15 residues. CDR3 residues: CASSTGQGMLYEQYF. CDR3 coding DNA: TGTGCCAGTAGTACGGGACAGGGTATGCTCTACGAGCAGTACTTC. Supplemented by reference TRBV19 and TRBJ2-7, the full variable domain reads DGGITQSPKYLFRKEGQNVTLSCEQNLNHDAMYWYRQDPGQGLRLIYYSQIVNDFQKGDIAEGYSVSREKKESFPLTVTSAQKNPTAFYLCASSTGQGMLYEQYFGPGTRLTVT.

The chain employs TRBV11-2 and TRBJ2-1; TRBD1 aligns across 7 bases. Germline CDR1 and CDR2: SGHAT and FQNNGV. V shed 6 bases and J 10 bases; nucleotides not matched to a gene: 3. This CDR3 is built from 11 residues. The CDR3 sequence is CASSLQGEQFF. The CDR3 DNA reads as TGTGCCAGCAGTTTACAGGGGGAGCAGTTCTTC.

V usage is TRBV15 and J usage is TRBJ2-3; 8 bases map to TRBD1. The ends lost 6 bases at V and 3 bases at J; junction bases unmatched: 5. This CDR3 region has 14 residues. Germline V gene sequence: CDR1 LNHNV, CDR2 YYDKDF (reference sequence). The CDR3 region has the DNA TGTGCCACCAGGGCAGGGGGCGCAACAGATACGCAGTATTTT. This codes for CATRAGGATDTQYF.

The DNA of the CDR3 is TGTGCCACCAGCAAGCGCGACGCGTATAATTCACCCCTCCACTTT. The encoded protein is CATSKRDAYNSPLHF. The chain has TRBV15 and TRBJ1-6; D gene uncertain. This CDR3 comprises 15 residues. V was pared by 4 bases and J by 4 bases, with 11 bases between. CDR1 is LNHNV and CDR2 is YYDKDF in the germline V gene (reference sequence).

The chain employs TRBV28 and TRBJ2-7; a weak D match, TRBD1 (5 bases). This CDR3 region has 13 residues. V lost 2 bases, J lost 2 bases, and 7 bases lay in between. Germline V gene lookup returns CDR1 MDHEN and CDR2 SYDVKM. The DNA of the CDR3 is TGTGCCAGCAGTTTAGGACACCCCTACGAGCAGTACGTC. It yields the protein CASSLGHPYEQYV.

The chain carries TRBV9 and TRBJ1-2; 7 bases are a match to TRBD1. The CDR3 covers 14 residues. Germline-derived CDR1 and CDR2 are SGDLS and YYNGEE. The V and J ends lost 2 bases and 5 bases, in that order; junction bases with no gene match: 6. The CDR3 spells CASSVGDSIYGYTF. DNA for the CDR3: TGTGCCAGCAGCGTGGGGGACAGCATATATGGCTACACCTTC.

In regard to this clone: Other DNA sequences in the sample encode the same CDR3. The V and J genes are TRBV20-1 and TRBJ1-5; D is undetermined. CDR1 DFQATT and CDR2 SNEGSKA come from the germline V gene (reference sequence). CDR3 length: 11 amino acids. Trimming pared 6 bases from V and 6 bases from J, leaving 9 bases between. The CDR3 nucleotides read TGCAGTGCCCGGGGAAGTCAGCCCCAGCATTTT. It encodes CSARGSQPQHF.

J is TRBJ2-3 and V is TRBV6-1, with 9 bases aligning to TRBD1. Looked up from germline, CDR1 is MNHNS and CDR2 is SASEGT. Germline trimming cut 4 bases from V and 5 bases from J; bases unmatched to any gene: 4. This CDR3 is 14 amino acids long. The CDR3 nucleotides read TGTGCCAGCAGTGTGGGGACAGGGAGAGATACGCAGTATTTT. It specifies CASSVGTGRDTQYF.